The clone carrying this T cell receptor (beta chain) was picked up a small number of times. Its antigen is not known. The germline V gene encodes CDR1 MRHNA and CDR2 SNTAGT. There are 15 residues in the CDR3. V lost 5 bases, J lost 0 bases, and 12 bases lay in between. Here immunoSEQ multiplex PCR was the method, and the copy in TCRdb shows in-frame clones only, minus some. The data hold about 20,000 clones, with 75% to 90% observed a single time. The data are from a study of lymphopenia after photon versus proton radiotherapy. Study results and caveats: After lymphocyte nadir, photon-treated repertoires showed oligoclonal expansion, especially CD8+ Temra. Under photons, naive T cells and diversity fell while effector/memory populations rose. Only patients who died were analyzed for survival; proton advantage is unproven.

This specimen was peripheral blood, taken from a patient treated with proton-based radiotherapy. The sequence derives from a man older than 75 with esophageal cancer. The chain recombines TRBV6-4 with TRBJ2-3, with D perhaps TRBD2 (6 bases). The CDR3 sequence is CASSPGTLSTDTQYF. The CDR3 bases are TGTGCCAGCAGTCCCGGGACTTTAAGCACAGATACGCAGTATTTT.